The 26 T cell receptor beta chains below all came from one sample that was sequenced in a study of blood T cell repertoires in COVID-19. TCRdb's table, derived via immunoSEQ multiplex PCR, lists solely in-frame clones and lacks some. The table has 200,000 to 250,000 clones, around 90% seen once. The sequencing sample was made of peripheral blood. The origin of the receptors is a man aged 25 to 40 with COVID-19, enrolled during active disease.

This sequence joins TRBV6-1 and TRBJ1-1; D not resolved. Trimming cost V 4 bases and J 0 bases, with 15 bases left between them. This CDR3 has 16 residues. Germline values: CDR1 MNHNS, CDR2 SASEGT. DNA of the CDR3: TGTGCCAGCAGTGCTCGTCCAGGTATGGTGAACACTGAAGCTTTCTTT. The encoded protein is CASSARPGMVNTEAFF.

The chain carries TRBV3-1 (or the pseudogene TRBV3-2) and TRBJ1-1; tentatively, D is TRBD1 (6 bases). Trimming cost V 6 bases and J 4 bases, with 21 bases left between them. In germline, CDR1 is LGHDT, CDR2 YNNKEL (reference sequence). This CDR3 contains 16 residues. Written as DNA, the CDR3 is TGTGCCAGCAGATACAGGGATCGAGATCGCACCACTGAAGCTTTCTTT. Translation gives CASRYRDRDRTTEAFF.

The chain has TRBV18 and TRBJ2-1, with 8 bases matching TRBD2. The length of the CDR3 is 16 residues. Germline assignment: CDR1 KGHSH and CDR2 LQKENI. V shed 0 bases and J 6 bases; nucleotides not matched to a gene: 7. DNA for the CDR3: TGTGCCAGCTCACCACCAGCGGGAGCCCCCTTCAATGAGCAGTTCTTC. Translating gives CASSPPAGAPFNEQFF.

The rearrangement uses TRBV18 and TRBJ2-7; possibly TRBD1 for D (6 bases). The CDR3 covers 15 residues. V lost 3 bases and J 0 bases, leaving 12 bases between the germline ends. Germline loops: CDR1 KGHSH, CDR2 LQKENI. The CDR3 here is CASSPSTGFSYEQYF. The CDR3 bases are TGTGCCAGCTCACCGTCGACAGGATTCTCCTACGAGCAGTACTTC.

The CDR3 nucleotides are TGTGCCAGCAGTCCCACAGGGGAAGGTTACGAGCAGTACTTC. Amino acids: CASSPTGEGYEQYF. The chain recombines TRBV28 with TRBJ2-7; 7 positions agree with TRBD1. The CDR3 spans 14 residues. Per the germline V gene, CDR1 is MDHEN and CDR2 is SYDVKM. V gave up 5 bases and J gave up 4 bases; unmatched junction bases: 8.

V gene TRBV5-4 combines with J gene TRBJ1-1; D not resolved. CDR1 is SGHNT and CDR2 is YYREEE in the germline V gene (reference sequence). Trimming left V 2 bases short and J 5 bases short, with 7 bases between. This CDR3 has 12 amino acids. CDR3 nucleotides: TGTGCCAGCAGCTTTGGCACGACTGAAGCTTTCTTT. Translated: CASSFGTTEAFF.

V usage is TRBV18 and J usage is TRBJ1-4; D is unresolved. The CDR3 is 16 residues long. V was clipped by 3 bases and J by 0 bases, with 11 bases between them. The V gene's germline CDR1 is KGHSH and CDR2 LQKENI. CDR3 amino acids: CASSPEHFATNEKLFF. CDR3 coding DNA: TGTGCCAGCTCACCCGAGCATTTTGCAACTAATGAAAAACTGTTTTTT.

The genes are TRBV11-2 and TRBJ1-6, with TRBD1 matching 7 bases. The CDR3 runs 16 residues. The germline CDR1 and CDR2 sequences are SGHAT and FQNNGV. J was trimmed by 6 bases and V by 2 bases; bases with no gene match: 7. The CDR3 DNA reads TGTGCCAGCAGCTTAATGTGGGACAGACCTAATTCACCCCTCCACTTT. As protein: CASSLMWDRPNSPLHF.

This sequence joins TRBV5-5 and TRBJ1-2; 7 bases fit TRBD1. V shed 4 bases and J 5 bases; nucleotides not matched to a gene: 5. The CDR3 covers 13 residues. Germline V lookup: CDR1 SGHKS, CDR2 YYEKEE (reference sequence). CDR3 region: CASSPRDRYGYTF. CDR3 sequence (DNA): TGTGCCAGCAGCCCCCGGGACAGATATGGCTACACCTTC.

The chain links TRBV28 to TRBJ1-1; TRBD1 might be the D (5 bases). Trimming took off 5 bases at V and 3 bases at J, with 13 bases between the two ends. Germline CDR1 MDHEN, CDR2 SYDVKM. The CDR3 is 14 residues long. This chain's CDR3 is CASSTPQGYTEAFF. Here the CDR3 DNA reads TGTGCCAGCAGTACCCCCCAGGGCTACACTGAAGCTTTCTTT.

This sequence joins TRBV18 and TRBJ1-4; D unresolved. CDR1 is KGHSH and CDR2 is LQKENI in the germline V gene. Trimming pared 6 bases from V and 8 bases from J, leaving 13 bases between. The CDR3 covers 13 residues. CDR3 sequence (DNA): TGTGCCAGCTCCGGCCGGAGGCGGGAAAAACTGTTTTTT. Translating it yields CASSGRRREKLFF.

This CDR3 is CASSCGARDHEQYF. The CDR3 DNA follows: TGTGCCAGCAGTTGCGGGGCCAGGGACCACGAGCAGTACTTC. The genes are TRBV6-9 and TRBJ2-7; tentatively, D is TRBD2 (6 bases). From germline, CDR1 is MNHGY and CDR2 SVAAGI. The CDR3 covers 14 residues. The V and J ends lost 4 bases and 5 bases respectively, with 15 bases between them.

V and J are TRBV2 and TRBJ2-1; a possible D gene is TRBD1 (6 bases). V shed 3 bases and J shed 7 bases, with 10 bases lying between them. The CDR3 is 13 amino acids. CDR1 is SNHLY, CDR2 FYNNEI, per germline. CDR3 coding DNA: TGTGCCAGCAGTGAGGGGGCCATTAATGAGCAGTTCTTC. The encoded protein is CASSEGAINEQFF. The whole variable domain, filled in from reference TRBV2 and TRBJ2-1, reads EPEVTQTPSHQVTQMGQEVILRCVPISNHLYFYWYRQILGQKVEFLVSFYNNEISEKSEIFDDQFSVERPDGSNFTLKIRSTKLEDSAMYFCASSEGAINEQFFGPGTRLTVL.

This chain connects TRBV4-3 to TRBJ1-2, with 9 bases matching TRBD1. V shed 0 bases and J 4 bases; nucleotides not matched to a gene: 3. Germline CDR1 LGHNA, CDR2 YSLEER. The CDR3 is 15 amino acids. CDR3 bases: TGCGCCAGCAGCCAAGAAAGGGACAGGGTCTATGGCTACACCTTC. It specifies CASSQERDRVYGYTF.

This sequence joins TRBV9 and TRBJ1-1, with unresolved D. Germline V lookup: CDR1 SGDLS, CDR2 YYNGEE. The V gene lost 0 bases and the J gene lost 0 bases, with 12 bases spanning the gap. The CDR3 spans 16 residues. CDR3 sequence (DNA): TGTGCCAGCAGCGTAGATAAGGAGAGGATGAACACTGAAGCTTTCTTT. Protein: CASSVDKERMNTEAFF.

This chain links TRBV30 with TRBJ1-3; a possible D gene is TRBD1 (6 bases). In germline, CDR1 is GTSNPN, CDR2 SVGIG (reference sequence). This CDR3 has 13 residues. V was shortened by 0 bases and J by 8 bases, with 11 bases between the two germline ends. CDR3 nucleotides: TGTGCCTGGAGTGTACAGGGTTGGGACACCATATATTTT. Its protein is CAWSVQGWDTIYF.

This chain links TRBV19 with TRBJ1-2; TRBD1 agrees at 9 bases. The CDR3 length is 13 residues. From germline, CDR1 is LNHDA and CDR2 SQIVND (reference sequence). J was trimmed by 3 bases and V by 5 bases; bases with no gene match: 1. The DNA for the CDR3 is TGTGCCAGTAGTCGGGACAGGGACTATGGCTACACCTTC. Amino acids: CASSRDRDYGYTF. Variable domain in full (rest from reference TRBV19 and TRBJ1-2): DGGITQSPKYLFRKEGQNVTLSCEQNLNHDAMYWYRQDPGQGLRLIYYSQIVNDFQKGDIAEGYSVSREKKESFPLTVTSAQKNPTAFYLCASSRDRDYGYTFGSGTRLTVV.

The chain links TRBV10-3 to TRBJ1-1; D perhaps matches TRBD1 (6 bases). Germline CDR1 reads ENHRY; CDR2 reads SYGVKD. V lost 4 bases and J lost 0, with 15 bases in between. The CDR3 has 16 amino acids. CDR3 in amino acids: CAISAENRALNTEAFF. The CDR3 region has the DNA TGTGCCATCAGTGCCGAAAACAGGGCTTTGAACACTGAAGCTTTCTTT.

This chain joins TRBV29-1 and TRBJ2-3; possible D gene TRBD2, 5 bases. Germline CDR1 is SQVTM and CDR2 is ANQGSEA. Trimming shortened V by 1 base and J by 0 bases, and 14 bases separated the two germline ends. This CDR3 region has 16 residues. The CDR3 protein is CSVEGEPDHSTDTQYF. The CDR3 DNA follows: TGCAGCGTTGAAGGGGAGCCAGACCATAGCACAGATACGCAGTATTTT.

V gene TRBV9 combines with J gene TRBJ2-1; 8 bases match TRBD2. Germline assignment: CDR1 SGDLS and CDR2 YYNGEE. The CDR3 runs to 18 residues. Germline trimming cut 1 base from V and 3 bases from J; bases unmatched to any gene: 12. The CDR3 region is CASSVRTGGPGHYNEQFF. The CDR3 nucleotides read TGTGCCAGCAGCGTACGAACGGGGGGGCCAGGTCACTACAATGAGCAGTTCTTC.

This chain uses TRBV27 with TRBJ1-1; perhaps TRBD1 as D (5 bases). The CDR3 extends over 16 amino acids. Trimming took off 5 bases at V and 5 bases at J, with 21 bases between the two ends. Germline V gene lookup returns CDR1 MNHEY and CDR2 SMNVEV (reference sequence). The CDR3 region is CASSPPGGGRWTEAFF. The CDR3 DNA reads as TGTGCCAGCAGTCCCCCCGGCGGGGGTCGGTGGACTGAAGCTTTCTTT.

This clone has just a few counts. The chain links TRBV4-1 to TRBJ2-7, with a possible D match to TRBD1 (6 bases). Between the trimmed V and J ends, which lost 1 base and 10 bases, there was a span of 23 bases. The CDR3 contains 16 residues. Germline-derived CDR1 and CDR2 are MGHRA and YSYEKL. This CDR3 reads CASSQGTASLYGEQYF. The CDR3 DNA reads TGCGCCAGCAGCCAAGGGACAGCCTCCCTCTACGGCGAACAGTACTTC.

The DNA for the CDR3 is TGTGCCAGCAGCCCATGGAGGGGCTTGGAAGTTCAACCCCTCCACTTT. Residues: CASSPWRGLEVQPLHF. The genes are TRBV7-9 and TRBJ1-6, with TRBD1 as a possible D gene (5 bases). Trimming removed 5 bases from V and 12 bases from J, with 23 bases in between. The CDR3 has 16 residues. Germline values: CDR1 SEHNR, CDR2 FQNEAQ (reference sequence).

This chain uses TRBV4-3 with TRBJ2-3; a possible D gene is TRBD2 (6 bases). Trimming took off 0 bases at V and 4 bases at J, with 14 bases between the two ends. The V gene's germline CDR1 is LGHNA and CDR2 YSLEER. The CDR3 has 16 residues. CDR3 DNA sequence: TGCGCCAGCAGCCAAGATTGGAGGGGTTGGGCAGATACGCAGTATTTT. Translation gives CASSQDWRGWADTQYF.

The chain is built from TRBV5-1 and TRBJ1-4, with 7 bases lining up with TRBD1. CDR3 size: 14 residues. Germline values: CDR1 SGHRS, CDR2 YFSETQ. With V trimmed by 4 bases and J by 5 bases, 5 bases remained unmatched. The CDR3 is CASSLGTENEKLFF. CDR3 coding DNA: TGCGCCAGCAGCCTCGGGACAGAGAATGAAAAACTGTTTTTT.

The V call is TRBV7-2, the J call TRBJ1-2; D is undetermined. The length of the CDR3 is 15 residues. The germline V gene has CDR1 SGHTA and CDR2 FQGNSA. The ends were cut back, 2 bases at V and 0 bases at J, with 10 bases in the middle. In nucleotides, the CDR3 is TGTGCCAGCAGCTTACGGTGGGCAGCTAACTATGGCTACACCTTC. It encodes CASSLRWAANYGYTF.